This T cell receptor beta chain was profiled in a study of blood T cell repertoires in COVID-19. The wider study: Collection of acute and convalescent COVID-19 samples took place in the United States, Italy and Spain.

V was clipped by 7 bases and J by 11 bases; unmatched bases: 12. The CDR3 extends over 13 amino acids. Libraries were prepared by immunoSEQ multiplex PCR; TCRdb keeps only in-frame clonotypes and omits some of them. The top ten clones hold 3.8% of a sample with some 120,000 clones, approximately 80% of them seen once. The chain employs TRBV12-3 or TRBV12-4 and TRBJ1-1; 8 positions agree with TRBD1. The origin of this receptor is a woman aged 50 to 65 with acute or convalescent COVID-19. Input material: peripheral blood. The CDR3 coding sequence is TGTGCCAGCACCCTGGGACAGGCTGAGAGGGCTTTCTTT. Its protein is CASTLGQAERAFF.